This T cell receptor (beta chain) was recorded in a study of CD8 T cells in ankylosing spondylitis. Study-wide points: Among TCR beta sequences, a motif of eight highly homologous variants appeared characteristic of ankylosing spondylitis blood. According to the report, clones linked to the disease were significantly enriched in matched synovial fluid samples taken from ankylosing spondylitis patients.

Using its own MiXCR run on the 5' RACE reads, TCRdb lists one record per CDR3 protein. This sample has roughly 490,000 distinct CDR3 sequences, with approximately 5.3% found just once. Many counts were recorded for this clonotype. No antigen is known for it. Germline values: CDR1 SGDLS, CDR2 YYNGEE. This CDR3 is built from 12 residues. With 3 bases clipped from V and 11 bases from J, the junction kept 7 bases outside the gene matches. This chain links TRBV9 with TRBJ1-1; 7 bases are a match to TRBD1. The TCR comes from a male donor with ankylosing spondylitis. The sequenced sample was blood, either unsorted or a sorted T cell fraction (not recorded which). This CDR3 is CASSGRDSRAFF. The DNA of the CDR3 is TGTGCCAGCAGCGGCCGGGACAGTCGGGCTTTCTTT.